This T cell receptor beta chain was sequenced in a study of CD8 T cells in ankylosing spondylitis. The study's findings and limits: About 8 highly homologous variants formed a TCR beta motif that appeared characteristic of ankylosing spondylitis blood.

This clonotype has just a few counts. Its antigen is unidentified. TCRdb re-derived calls from the 5' RACE reads in MiXCR, one entry per CDR3 protein. The table has around 540,000 distinct CDR3 sequences, roughly 12% seen once. Source material: blood, either unsorted or a sorted T cell fraction (not recorded which). This TCR came from a male donor with ankylosing spondylitis.

The CDR3: CASSLGTAEVAQHF. CDR3 sequence (DNA): TGTGCCAGCAGCTTGGGGACAGCTGAGGTGGCCCAGCATTTT. This chain uses TRBV7-9 with TRBJ1-5; 7 bases map to TRBD1. Germline CDR1 reads SEHNR; CDR2 reads FQNEAQ (reference sequence). V lost 3 bases and J lost 11; bases outside the gene matches: 10. This CDR3 region has 14 residues.